The present TCR beta chain was sequenced within a study of blood T cell repertoires in COVID-19. Germline-derived CDR1 and CDR2 are MNHEY and SMNVEV (reference sequence). The CDR3 is 15 amino acids. J was trimmed by 6 bases and V by 1 base; bases with no gene match: 5. The method was immunoSEQ multiplex PCR; TCRdb's version includes in-frame clones alone and lacks a portion of them. The sample lists about 64,000 clones, 65% to 80% occurring once. Sequencing was done on a sample of peripheral blood. The source of this sequence is a human donor in a cohort sampled during active COVID-19. This chain connects TRBV27 to TRBJ1-1; 10 bases are shared with TRBD1. The chain's CDR3 is CASSLLTGGRAEAFF. In DNA form, the CDR3 reads TGTGCCAGCAGTTTATTGACAGGGGGCAGGGCTGAAGCTTTCTTT.